One sample yielded the 20 T cell receptor beta chains listed below, sequenced in a study of CD8 T cells in Susac syndrome. An amount of RNA that ranged from roughly 0.45 to 1 ug was reverse transcribed with random hexamers. MiXCR, applied by TCRdb to the immunoSEQ multiplex PCR reads, yields one record per CDR3 protein. The sample has about 300,000 distinct CDR3 sequences, about 89% seen once. The source material was CD8+ T cells from PBMCs. The receptor set was obtained from a human donor with multiple sclerosis.

The gene calls are TRBV20-1 and TRBJ1-1; no firm D call. V was pared by 3 bases and J by 2 bases, with 4 bases between. This CDR3 contains 11 residues. Germline-derived CDR1 and CDR2 are DFQATT and SNEGSKA (reference sequence). As DNA, the CDR3 is TGCAGTGCTAGTAAAAACACTGAAGCTTTCTTT. This gives the protein CSASKNTEAFF.

This chain uses TRBV7-9 with TRBJ2-7; D gene uncertain. The CDR3 loop spans 15 amino acids. Germline V gives CDR1 SEHNR, CDR2 FQNEAQ (reference sequence). Between the trimmed V and J ends, which lost 3 bases and 3 bases, there was a span of 15 bases. CDR3 residues: CASSFAPTGRYEQYF. As DNA, the CDR3 is TGTGCCAGCAGCTTCGCGCCAACCGGACGCTACGAGCAGTACTTC.

This sequence joins TRBV19 and TRBJ1-5; D ambiguous. Deletions cut 3 bases from V and 0 bases from J, with 9 bases between. Germline V CDR1 and CDR2: LNHDA, SQIVND (reference sequence). The CDR3 loop spans 15 amino acids. CDR3 in amino acids: CASSIYSSSNQPQHF. The CDR3 coding sequence is TGTGCCAGTAGTATCTACTCGTCTAGCAATCAGCCCCAGCATTTT.

The chain couples TRBV27 to TRBJ2-2; D could derive from TRBD1 or TRBD2 (5 bases each). This CDR3 is 14 amino acids long. The V end lost 4 bases, the J end lost 7 bases, and 13 bases lay between the germline ends. Germline V CDR1 and CDR2: MNHEY, SMNVEV (reference sequence). As DNA, the CDR3 is TGTGCCAGCAGTTGGGGCGGGTTTGGCGGGGAGCTGTTTTTT. Its translation is CASSWGGFGGELFF.

This clonotype appeared once. V usage is TRBV28 and J usage is TRBJ2-5, with 9 bases aligning to TRBD1. V lost 2 bases to trimming and J lost 4 bases; unmatched junction nucleotides: 2. The CDR3 is 14 residues long. Germline loops: CDR1 MDHEN, CDR2 SYDVKM. The CDR3 region is CASSLPDRGETQYF. CDR3 DNA: TGTGCCAGCAGTTTACCGGACAGGGGAGAGACCCAGTACTTC.

The chain recombines TRBV5-1 with TRBJ2-1, with D perhaps matching TRBD1 or TRBD2 (5 bases each). V lost 0 bases and J lost 0, with 13 bases in between. The CDR3 length is 17 residues. Germline V lookup: CDR1 SGHRS, CDR2 YFSETQ. CDR3 residues: CASSLDGRQSSYNEQFF. The DNA of the CDR3 is TGCGCCAGCAGCTTGGATGGGAGACAGAGCTCCTACAATGAGCAGTTCTTC.

This clonotype has at least ten counts. The chain joins TRBV7-9 to TRBJ1-1, with D unresolved. The CDR3 is 12 residues long. Trimming removed 3 bases at V and 2 bases at J, with 4 bases between. The germline V gene has CDR1 SEHNR and CDR2 FQNEAQ (reference sequence). This CDR3 reads CASSFGNTEAFF. For the CDR3, the DNA is TGTGCCAGCAGCTTTGGTAACACTGAAGCTTTCTTT.

The V call is TRBV20-1, the J call TRBJ2-1; 10 bases align to TRBD2. Germline assignment: CDR1 DFQATT and CDR2 SNEGSKA (reference sequence). The CDR3 is 15 residues long. The V gene end was trimmed by 0 bases and the J gene end by 5 bases; junction bases not matched to a gene: 4. The CDR3 reads CSARDTSGANNEQFF. The CDR3 coding sequence is TGCAGTGCTAGAGACACTAGCGGGGCAAACAATGAGCAGTTCTTC.

The chain joins TRBV5-6 to TRBJ1-2, with D possibly matching TRBD1 (6 bases). The V end was cut by 5 bases, the J end by 4 bases, with 18 bases between. This CDR3 comprises 15 residues. Germline V gives CDR1 SGHDT, CDR2 YYEEEE. CDR3 loop: CASSLTRQETYGYTF. The CDR3 DNA follows: TGTGCCAGCAGTTTAACTCGACAGGAAACCTATGGCTACACCTTC.

This clonotype was found once. This rearrangement joins TRBV7-6 to TRBJ1-2; TRBD1 matches at 9 bases. This CDR3 region has 14 residues. V shed 1 base, J shed 8 bases, and the junction held 5 bases outside the gene matches. Germline V CDR1 and CDR2: SGHVS, FNYEAQ. The CDR3 DNA follows: TGTGCCAGCAGCTTAGAGGGACAGGGAGACGGCTACACCTTC. This translates into CASSLEGQGDGYTF.

The J gene is TRBJ2-4, the V gene TRBV20-1; D might be TRBD2 (7 bases). Trimming pared 4 bases from V and 11 bases from J, leaving 18 bases between. Germline V CDR1 and CDR2: DFQATT, SNEGSKA (reference sequence). This CDR3 has 13 residues. As DNA, the CDR3 is TGCAGTGCTACTGGGGAGGGGGAAGTTTTTCAGTACTTC. Translated, it gives CSATGEGEVFQYF.

This sequence joins TRBV6-1 and TRBJ2-5; 7 nucleotides agree with TRBD1. The CDR3 is 15 amino acids. Germline-derived CDR1 and CDR2 are MNHNS and SASEGT. V shed 5 bases and J 2 bases; nucleotides not matched to a gene: 8. The DNA for the CDR3 is TGTGCCAGCAGTATACACAGGGGCTCACAAGAGACCCAGTACTTC. Amino acid sequence: CASSIHRGSQETQYF.

V is TRBV6-1 and J is TRBJ1-1; tentative D call: TRBD1 (5 bases). CDR3 size: 17 residues. Germline V gene lookup returns CDR1 MNHNS and CDR2 SASEGT. V was pared by 3 bases and J by 1 base, with 18 bases between. The CDR3 DNA is TGTGCCAGCAGTGAGGAAGGGGAAGGGTTGCAGAACACTGAAGCTTTCTTT. Amino acids: CASSEEGEGLQNTEAFF.

The chain couples TRBV19 to TRBJ2-1; 10 bases are a match to TRBD1. CDR3 size: 15 residues. V lost 3 bases and J lost 7; bases outside the gene matches: 6. Per germline, CDR1 LNHDA and CDR2 SQIVND (reference sequence). The CDR3 region is CASSIGDRGINEQFF. Written as DNA, the CDR3 is TGTGCCAGTAGTATCGGGGACAGGGGTATAAATGAGCAGTTCTTC.

In its sample, this clonotype was seen a few times. The chain carries TRBV7-8 and TRBJ1-6; the D is unclear. The germline CDR1 and CDR2 sequences are SGHVS and FQNEAQ. This CDR3 is 14 amino acids long. V lost 4 bases and J lost 6, with 10 bases in between. The CDR3 region is CASSSGGVNSPLHF. The CDR3 DNA follows: TGTGCCAGCAGCTCCGGTGGGGTTAATTCACCCCTCCACTTT.

This chain links TRBV29-1 with TRBJ2-5, with D maybe TRBD1 (5 bases). Trimming removed 5 bases at V and 7 bases at J, with 17 bases between. Germline V gene data show CDR1 as SQVTM and CDR2 as ANQGSEA. The CDR3 is 13 residues long. This chain's CDR3 is CSVLGAPPGTQYF. CDR3 coding DNA: TGCAGCGTTCTAGGGGCACCCCCAGGGACCCAGTACTTC.

The chain is built from TRBV5-1 and TRBJ2-2; D not certain. V lost 5 bases and J 0 bases, leaving 20 bases between the germline ends. This CDR3 is 18 amino acids long. CDR1 and CDR2 from the germline V gene are SGHRS and YFSETQ. CDR3 amino acids: CASRSPRMGNANTGELFF. The CDR3 DNA reads as TGCGCCAGCAGGTCACCCCGAATGGGAAATGCGAACACCGGGGAGCTGTTTTTT. Complete variable domain (other parts from reference TRBV5-1 and TRBJ2-2): KAGVTQTPRYLIKTRGQQVTLSCSPISGHRSVSWYQQTPGQGLQFLFEYFSETQRNKGNFPGRFSGRQFSNSRSEMNVSTLELGDSALYLCASRSPRMGNANTGELFFGEGSRLTVL.

The chain employs TRBV7-2 and TRBJ2-1; a possible D gene is TRBD2 (6 bases). Germline CDR1 and CDR2: SGHTA and FQGNSA. The CDR3 extends over 17 amino acids. Trimming left V 1 base short and J 8 bases short, with 21 bases between. CDR3 nucleotides: TGTGCCAGCAGCTTAGTATCGGGGACTCTCGGGCGGGATGAGCAGTTCTTC. Its protein product is CASSLVSGTLGRDEQFF. Using reference TRBV7-2 and TRBJ2-1 for the parts outside the CDR3, the full variable domain is GAGVSQSPSNKVTEKGKDVELRCDPISGHTALYWYRQSLGQGLEFLIYFQGNSAPDKSGLPSDRFSAERTGGSVSTLTIQRTQQEDSAVYLCASSLVSGTLGRDEQFFGPGTRLTVL.

V and J are TRBV4-3 and TRBJ2-7, with D possibly TRBD1 on 5 matching bases. CDR3 length: 18 residues. V lost 2 bases and J 1 base, leaving 21 bases between the germline ends. Germline V gene data show CDR1 as LGHNA and CDR2 as YSLEER. CDR3 region: CASSQSLNGRTTSYEQYF. In nucleotides, the CDR3 is TGCGCCAGCAGCCAAAGCCTAAACGGGCGGACAACTTCCTACGAGCAGTACTTC.

This chain links TRBV25-1 with TRBJ1-3; 8 bases are a match to TRBD1. Unmatched junction bases numbered 5, after V lost 3 bases and J lost 4 bases. This CDR3 has 15 residues. The germline V gene has CDR1 MGHDK and CDR2 SYGVNS. DNA for the CDR3: TGTGCCAGCAGTGAGGCCAGGGGGCTAGGAAACACCATATATTTT. Translation: CASSEARGLGNTIYF.